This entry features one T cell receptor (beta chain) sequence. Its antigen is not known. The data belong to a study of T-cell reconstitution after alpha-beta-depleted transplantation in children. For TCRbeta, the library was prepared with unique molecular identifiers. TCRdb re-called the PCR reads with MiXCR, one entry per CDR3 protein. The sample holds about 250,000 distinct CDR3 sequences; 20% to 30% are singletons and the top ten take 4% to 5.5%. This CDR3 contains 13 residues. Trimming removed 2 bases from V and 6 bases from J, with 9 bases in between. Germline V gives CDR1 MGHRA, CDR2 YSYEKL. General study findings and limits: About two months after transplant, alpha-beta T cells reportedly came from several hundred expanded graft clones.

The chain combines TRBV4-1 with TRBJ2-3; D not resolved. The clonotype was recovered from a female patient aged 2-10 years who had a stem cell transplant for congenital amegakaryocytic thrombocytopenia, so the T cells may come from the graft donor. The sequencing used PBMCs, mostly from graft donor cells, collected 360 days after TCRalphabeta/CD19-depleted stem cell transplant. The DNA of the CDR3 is TGCGCCAGCAGCCAACCCCTAGGGGATACGCAGTATTTT. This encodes CASSQPLGDTQYF.